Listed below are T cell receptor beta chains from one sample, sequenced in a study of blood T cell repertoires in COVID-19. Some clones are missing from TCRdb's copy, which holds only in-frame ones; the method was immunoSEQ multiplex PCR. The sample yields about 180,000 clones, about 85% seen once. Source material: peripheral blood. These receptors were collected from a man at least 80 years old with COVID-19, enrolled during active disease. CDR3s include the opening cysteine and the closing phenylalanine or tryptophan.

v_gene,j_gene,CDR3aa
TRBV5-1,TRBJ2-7,CASSLVSGQAYEQYF
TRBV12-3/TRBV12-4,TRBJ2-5,CASSPDRPTAYF
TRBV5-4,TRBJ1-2,CASSRPGVGALGGYTF
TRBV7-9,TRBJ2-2,CASSLEEYTGELFF
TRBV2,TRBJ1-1,CASKHRSNTEAFF
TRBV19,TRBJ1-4,CASSMPEEKLFF
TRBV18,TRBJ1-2,CASSQQGAGNYGYTF
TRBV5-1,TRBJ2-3,CASKGRVDTDTQYF
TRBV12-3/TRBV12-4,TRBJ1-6,CASSPQYTPLHF
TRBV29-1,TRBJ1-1,CSVDAPGDTEAFF
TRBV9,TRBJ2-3,CASSQQGIGTDTQYF
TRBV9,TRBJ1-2,CASSEGPTGGDYGYTF
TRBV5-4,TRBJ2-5,CASSLGTSGGAGETQYF
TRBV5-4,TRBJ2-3,CASSPRTSAEGTQYF
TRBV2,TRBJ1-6,CASGPSRGGNSPLHF
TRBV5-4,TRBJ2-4,CASSLGRGAAKNIQYF
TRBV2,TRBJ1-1,CASMGQMNTEAFF
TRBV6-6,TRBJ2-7,CASSQDTPYEQYF
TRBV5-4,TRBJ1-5,CASSLDQGSQPQHF
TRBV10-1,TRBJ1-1,CASSESEGVNTEAFF
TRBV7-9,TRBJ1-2,CASSFNGGNGYTF
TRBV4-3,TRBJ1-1,CASSQATGDTEAFF
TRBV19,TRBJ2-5,CASSPGLAGLQETQYF
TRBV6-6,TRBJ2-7,CASSLDRSEQYF
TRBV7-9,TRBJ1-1,CASSSHSTGANTEAFF
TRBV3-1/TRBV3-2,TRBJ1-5,CASSQGGPNQPQHF
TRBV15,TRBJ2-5,CATSRDLRPRGAQGTQYF
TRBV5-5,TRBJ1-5,CASSRGHSNSNQPQHF
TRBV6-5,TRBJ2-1,CASSNWVAVSNEQFF
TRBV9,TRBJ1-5,CASSAGQGNQPQHF
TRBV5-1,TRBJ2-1,CASSLTGTSGGAGEQFF
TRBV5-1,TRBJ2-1,CASSSSSGGAGQAGEQFF
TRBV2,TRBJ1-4,CASRPGQGYEKLFF
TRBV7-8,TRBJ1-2,CASSLTGSDFADGYTF
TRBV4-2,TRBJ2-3,CASSSNMRQQDTQYF
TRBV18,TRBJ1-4,CASRSATNEKLFF
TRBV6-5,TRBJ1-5,CASKDRVSNQPQHF
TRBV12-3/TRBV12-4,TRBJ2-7,CASSVAAYEEQYF
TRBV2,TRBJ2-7,CASSENDLSSYEQYF
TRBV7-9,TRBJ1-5,CASSLAGREDQPQHF
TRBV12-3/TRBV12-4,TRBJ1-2,CASSFTSNGYTF
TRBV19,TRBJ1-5,CASSSTITGRVKNQPQHF
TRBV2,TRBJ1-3,CASSADRNSGNTIYF
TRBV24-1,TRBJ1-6,CATSDPTGTGFLSYNSPLHF
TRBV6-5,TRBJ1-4,CASGTGGNEKLFF
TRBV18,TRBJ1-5,CASSTGQINQPQHF
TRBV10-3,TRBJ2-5,CAISEWGWGGGPQETQYF
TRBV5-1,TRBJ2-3,CASSLEGTSGADTQYF
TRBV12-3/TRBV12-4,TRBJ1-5,CASTTGVDQPQHF
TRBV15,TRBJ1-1,CATSREGGEGNTEAFF